The 8 T cell receptor beta chains given below trace back to one sample, sequenced in a study of identical twins. Each CDR3 protein gets one entry after TCRdb re-called the 5' RACE reads with MiXCR. The repertoire has fewer than 250,000 distinct CDR3 sequences, around a tenth of them found once; the top ten carry about 5.5%. Sequenced material: memory (CD45RO+) T cells sorted from blood. Receptors were obtained from a woman aged 18 to 35 in good health.

There are a few counts of this clonotype. This chain connects TRBV5-5 to TRBJ2-5; 7 nucleotides line up with TRBD1. Trimming took 4 bases from V and 5 from J; bases not matched to a gene: 5. This CDR3 region has 13 residues. CDR1 SGHKS and CDR2 YYEKEE come from the germline V gene (reference sequence). CDR3 nucleotide sequence: TGTGCCAGCAGCGCGCAGGGGGATGAGACCCAGTACTTC. It is translated as CASSAQGDETQYF.

This clonotype has a handful of counts. The J gene is TRBJ2-1, the V gene TRBV5-6; D assignment may be TRBD1 or TRBD2 (6 bases each). The CDR3 totals 16 residues. Germline loops: CDR1 SGHDT, CDR2 YYEEEE. V was clipped by 4 bases and J by 7 bases, with 21 bases between them. The DNA of the CDR3 is TGTGCCAGCAGCCGTGCCCGGGGGCTAGCTGGGAATGAGCAGTTCTTC. Translated: CASSRARGLAGNEQFF.

The chain couples TRBV18 to TRBJ2-7; TRBD1 aligns across 9 bases. From germline, CDR1 is KGHSH and CDR2 LQKENI. The CDR3 is 14 amino acids. Trimming took 5 bases from V and 5 from J; bases not matched to a gene: 7. Here the CDR3 reads CASSDKGTGNEQYF. Here the CDR3 DNA reads TGTGCCAGCTCAGACAAGGGGACAGGGAACGAGCAGTACTTC.

This clonotype appeared many times. The genes are TRBV10-2 and TRBJ2-3; maybe TRBD2 (5 bases). V was pared by 7 bases and J by 1 base, with 21 bases between. The germline V gene has CDR1 WSHSY and CDR2 SAAADI. The CDR3 is 17 amino acids. CDR3 region: CASIGVRMSGGTDTQYF. The CDR3 DNA sequence: TGCGCCAGCATCGGGGTGAGGATGAGCGGCGGCACAGATACGCAGTATTTT.

DNA of the CDR3: TGTGCCAGCAGCTTATCAGGGGTGGCCGGGGAGCTGTTTTTT. This sequence encodes CASSLSGVAGELFF. The chain employs TRBV7-8 and TRBJ2-2; the D gene is possibly TRBD1 (6 bases). CDR1 is SGHVS and CDR2 is FQNEAQ in the germline V gene. The ends were cut back, 2 bases at V and 6 bases at J, with 10 bases in the middle. This CDR3 contains 14 residues.

This clonotype was counted ten times or more. The chain employs TRBV14 and TRBJ1-1; D is unresolved. The CDR3 has 13 residues. Trimming removed 7 bases at V and 0 bases at J, with 9 bases between. CDR1 and CDR2 from the germline V gene are SGHDN and FVKESK. The CDR3 DNA reads TGTGCCAGCACCTACTGGGTGAACACTGAAGCTTTCTTT. Protein: CASTYWVNTEAFF. The full variable domain, rest sourced from reference TRBV14 and TRBJ1-1, is EAGVTQFPSHSVIEKGQTVTLRCDPISGHDNLYWYRRVMGKEIKFLLHFVKESKQDESGMPNNRFLAERTGGTYSTLKVQPAELEDSGVYFCASTYWVNTEAFFGQGTRLTVV.

This chain joins TRBV3-1 and TRBJ2-6; D is perhaps TRBD2 (5 bases). Germline V lookup: CDR1 LGHDT, CDR2 YNNKEL (reference sequence). This CDR3 contains 15 residues. V lost 2 bases and J 2 bases, leaving 7 bases between the germline ends. Here the CDR3 reads CASSQRGAGANVLTF. The CDR3 nucleotides are TGTGCCAGCAGCCAACGGGGAGCTGGGGCCAACGTCCTGACTTTC.

This clonotype was observed a handful of times. J is TRBJ2-1 and V is TRBV10-3; D possibly uses TRBD1 or TRBD2 (5 bases each). Per germline, CDR1 ENHRY and CDR2 SYGVKD. This CDR3 region has 11 residues. Trimming removed 4 bases from V and 9 bases from J, with 7 bases in between. For the CDR3, the DNA is TGTGCCATCAGTGCTGGGACTGAGCAGTTCTTC. Encoded protein: CAISAGTEQFF.